A selection of T cell receptor beta chains follows, all from one sample in a study of Ad26.COV2.S vaccination and SARS-CoV-2 variants. Repertoires were generated with immunoSEQ multiplex PCR, while TCRdb's copy carries only in-frame clones and drops some. The sample carries fewer than 500,000 clones, 89% recorded once. The sample was peripheral blood, taken in a trial of Ad26.COV2.S vaccine versus placebo. Receptors were obtained from a person between 18 and 65 years old who received the Ad26.COV2.S COVID-19 vaccine or a placebo. The CDR3 runs from the conserved cysteine through the conserved F or W.

v_call	j_call	cdr3_aa
TRBV5-1	TRBJ2-7	CASKTGGPPYEQYF
TRBV18	TRBJ1-2	CASSPDRWNYGYTF
TRBV2	TRBJ1-1	CASNSRGTEAFF
TRBV18	TRBJ2-1	CASSPYNYNEQFF
TRBV3-1/TRBV3-2	TRBJ1-1	CASSQDPGQVVTEAFF
TRBV19	TRBJ2-3	CASSYFSTQYF
TRBV5-6	TRBJ1-3	CASSLPQGGGNTIYF
TRBV7-3	TRBJ2-1	CASSFLAGDDNEQFF
TRBV18	TRBJ1-6	CASSTWPRGKDNSPLHF
TRBV28	TRBJ2-7	CASRLEGGGSYEQYF
TRBV19	TRBJ1-2	CASSREFGQSAQKGVHGYTF
TRBV11-2	TRBJ2-5	CASSFNRKETQYF
TRBV4-1	TRBJ1-2	CASSQPDRVRGYTF
TRBV14	TRBJ2-1	CASSQVRGGEQFF
TRBV6-2/TRBV6-3	TRBJ1-5	CASSDRTYPQHF
TRBV14	TRBJ1-2	CASSHQDRLYGYTF
TRBV28	TRBJ1-3	CASSLYGGDGNTIYF
TRBV7-9	TRBJ1-2	CASSLGSATGVDGYTF
TRBV4-1	TRBJ2-1	CASSQESRREQFF
TRBV7-8	TRBJ2-2	CASSLVLAGGSGELFF
TRBV6-6	TRBJ1-2	CASLGTRGGQGYGYTF
TRBV4-3	TRBJ1-1	CASSQVAYRVPEAFF
TRBV6-1	TRBJ2-4	CASSEVGRRDIQYF
TRBV6-6	TRBJ1-1	CASIQHSRNTEAFF
TRBV19	TRBJ1-2	CASSEPQDYGYTF
TRBV4-3	TRBJ2-5	CASSQGLAGDLGQETQYF
TRBV18	TRBJ1-5	CASSPDRNQPQHF
TRBV5-1	TRBJ2-3	CASSLDGQPNTQYF
TRBV4-2	TRBJ1-2	CASSQEVGAVNYGYTF
TRBV6-5	TRBJ1-2	CASGRGAGSMGYTF
TRBV2	TRBJ1-6	CATADRSSYNSPLHF
TRBV4-3	TRBJ1-2	CASSRITGHYGYTF